This entry concerns a single TCR beta chain. With the 5' RACE reads reprocessed, TCRdb shows one record per CDR3 protein and no DNA. This repertoire includes roughly 200,000 distinct CDR3 sequences. This sample stems from a study of monozygotic twins with inflammatory bowel disease. CDR3 length equals 13 residues. Germline V CDR1 and CDR2: MNHEY, SMNVEV (reference sequence). The J gene is TRBJ2-7, the V gene TRBV27; TCRdb designates TRBD1, a call that cannot be tested without DNA. The specimen was blood. The source is a human donor with ulcerative colitis or Crohn's disease, or a healthy co-twin of an affected twin (not recorded which). The CDR3 here is CASSGRLGTEQYF.